A single count supports the clone carrying this T cell receptor beta chain. These data come from a study of blood T cell repertoires in COVID-19. As for the study in general: COVID-19 samples, acute and convalescent, were from the United States, Italy and Spain. Nucleic acid was either cDNA or gDNA, and it came from T cells, B-cell-depleted T cells, or PBMCs.

As processed by the authors: Using reference gene primer amplification, nucleated cell counts were estimated. Data came from immunoSEQ multiplex PCR; TCRdb stores just in-frame clones and leaves some out. Clonal size and the V and J genes are those of that table, whereas D and trimming came from the DNA. This table holds more than 55,000 clones, more than 70% found once. Germline loops: CDR1 MGHRA, CDR2 YSYEKL. The CDR3 runs to 14 residues. With 2 bases clipped from V and 1 base from J, the junction kept 1 base outside the gene matches. The source is a woman in her 70s with acute or convalescent COVID-19. This chain connects TRBV4-1 to TRBJ1-1; 7 bases fit TRBD1. Sequencing was done on a sample of peripheral blood. CDR3 region: CASSQHRGNTEAFF. In nucleotides, the CDR3 is TGCGCCAGCAGCCAACACAGGGGGAACACTGAAGCTTTCTTT.